The rows below give T cell receptor beta chains drawn from one sample of a study of OX40 agonist ivuxolimab in advanced cancers. Method: immunoSEQ multiplex PCR; TCRdb's copy keeps in-frame clones and lacks some. The data show about 48,000 clones, 79% seen once. The sample consisted of CD4+ or CD8+ T cells sorted from blood, taken in a trial of the OX40 agonist ivuxolimab. These receptors all come from an adult with an advanced solid tumor such as melanoma, head and neck, liver or kidney cancer. CDR3s include the opening cysteine and the closing phenylalanine or tryptophan. A D gene is named only where the DNA matches it firmly. Not all rows give a size; the values are once, few, many and, for expanded clones, a class.

cdr3_nt cdr3_aa clone_size cdr3_length j_call v_call d_call
TGTGCCAGCGGCATACCCTTGGGGCCCCAGCATTTT CASGIPLGPQHF NA 12 TRBJ1-5 TRBV28 NA
TGTGCCTGGAGCTCGAACCGACAGTTCTCCTATGGCTACACCTTC CAWSSNRQFSYGYTF few 15 TRBJ1-2 TRBV30 NA
TGTGCCAGCAGTCCCAAGCAGGGGAATAGAGACGAGCAGTACTTC CASSPKQGNRDEQYF NA 15 TRBJ2-7 TRBV27 NA
TGTGCCAGCAGCTCCGACAGGGGGCGTCCCTCCTACGAGCAGTACTTC CASSSDRGRPSYEQYF few 16 TRBJ2-7 TRBV7-6 TRBD1
TGCGCCAGCAGCCCCCACGCGGGAGAGGCGAACATTCAGTACTTC CASSPHAGEANIQYF NA 15 TRBJ2-4 TRBV5-1 TRBD2
TGTGCCAGCAGTTTCGATAGCAATCAGCCCCAGCATTTT CASSFDSNQPQHF NA 13 TRBJ1-5 TRBV6-5 NA
TGTGCCAGCAGCTTAGAACCGCATAGCAATCAGCCCCAGCATTTT CASSLEPHSNQPQHF NA 15 TRBJ1-5 TRBV11-2 NA
TGTGCCAGCAGTGAGGACGAGAAGTATGGCTACACCTTC CASSEDEKYGYTF once 13 TRBJ1-2 TRBV2 NA
TGTGCCAGCAGTGAGCTAGAATACACAGATACGCAGTATTTT CASSELEYTDTQYF NA 14 TRBJ2-3 TRBV2 NA
TGTGCCAGCAGCTTGAGACTAGCGGGGGGCGGGGACATTCAGTACTTC CASSLRLAGGGDIQYF NA 16 TRBJ2-4 TRBV7-2 TRBD2
TGTGCCAGCAGAACCGGGACGGGAAACACCATATATTTT CASRTGTGNTIYF NA 13 TRBJ1-3 TRBV6-5 NA
TGTGCCAGCAGTCTTAGCGGGAGGATCTACGAGCAGTACTTC CASSLSGRIYEQYF NA 14 TRBJ2-7 TRBV6-1 TRBD2
TGTGCCAGCAGTAGCCCGGGGATGGAGGAGACCCAGTACTTC CASSSPGMEETQYF NA 14 TRBJ2-5 TRBV6-1 NA
TGCGCCAGCTATAGCGGGCCCAGCTCCTACGAGCAGTACTTC CASYSGPSSYEQYF NA 14 TRBJ2-7 TRBV5-1 TRBD2
TGTGCCAGCAGCTTTGGGGCGGGTTACGAGCAGTACTTC CASSFGAGYEQYF NA 13 TRBJ2-7 TRBV11-3 NA
TGTGCCAGCAAGGTCGTGGAAGCTTTCTTT CASKVVEAFF NA 10 TRBJ1-1 TRBV6-1 NA
TGTGCCAGCAGCCCTACACAGGCTGGGGGCTACACCTTC CASSPTQAGGYTF NA 13 TRBJ1-2 TRBV7-2 NA
TGTGCCAGCAGTTCAGGGGGCATCGGGGAGCTGTTTTTT CASSSGGIGELFF NA 13 TRBJ2-2 TRBV6-5 TRBD1
TGCGCCAGCAGCCATCCTGGTAACACTGAAGCTTTCTTT CASSHPGNTEAFF NA 13 TRBJ1-1 TRBV5-1 NA
TGTGCCATCAGTGAGTCGATAAATGGCCAGGGGGTGTCAGATACGCAGTATTTT CAISESINGQGVSDTQYF NA 18 TRBJ2-3 TRBV10-3 TRBD1
TGTGCTACGACACGGGGATCGACCTACGAGCAGTACTTC CATTRGSTYEQYF NA 13 TRBJ2-7 TRBV19 NA
TGTGCCAGCAGCACCCGACAGGTTCTACAGCAGTATTTT CASSTRQVLQQYF NA 13 TRBJ2-3 TRBV7-2 NA
TGTGCCAGCATCATGCAGGGGGCCGGTACGCAGTATTTT CASIMQGAGTQYF few 13 TRBJ2-3 TRBV7-8 TRBD1
TGTGCCTGGAGTGTGTCACGAGGGGCCAACGTCCTGACTTTC CAWSVSRGANVLTF NA 14 TRBJ2-6 TRBV30 NA
TGTGCCACCAGCACCTGGACTAGCGGGAGTGGTGAGCAGTACTTC CATSTWTSGSGEQYF NA 15 TRBJ2-7 TRBV15 TRBD2
TGTGCCAGTGGCTTGACTGGCGGGGGGCAGTATTTT CASGLTGGGQYF NA 12 TRBJ2-3 TRBV19 TRBD2
TGTGCCAGCAGCTCGGGACTAGCGGGAGGCCAGTACGAGCAGTACTTC CASSSGLAGGQYEQYF few 16 TRBJ2-7 TRBV5-6 TRBD2
TGTGCCAGCAGCTCGGGCCCAAGCGGGGCCGAAGAGACCCAGTACTTC CASSSGPSGAEETQYF NA 16 TRBJ2-5 TRBV7-9 TRBD2
TGTGCCAGCAGCTTGAAGGGACAGGGCTACTATGGCTACACCTTC CASSLKGQGYYGYTF NA 15 TRBJ1-2 TRBV5-4 TRBD1
TGCGCCAGCAGCCAAGATCTTTTGGGGGTTGGGGGTGAAAAACTGTTTTTT CASSQDLLGVGGEKLFF once 17 TRBJ1-4 TRBV4-3 NA
TGTGCCAGCCTTAGCGGGGGAAATAAAGAGACCCAGTACTTC CASLSGGNKETQYF few 14 TRBJ2-5 TRBV28 TRBD2
TGTGCCAGCAGCTTAAAGGGGAGGGAGGTTGCTGGGGCCAACGTCCTGACTTTC CASSLKGREVAGANVLTF NA 18 TRBJ2-6 TRBV7-6 TRBD2
TGTGCCATCAATTCAGCGGAGGGAGATACGCAGTATTTT CAINSAEGDTQYF NA 13 TRBJ2-3 TRBV10-3 NA
TGCAGTCCCGGGACCAACTACGAGCAGTACTTC CSPGTNYEQYF NA 11 TRBJ2-7 TRBV20-1 NA
TGCGCCAGCAGCGCCCGGGCTAGCGCCCAAGAGACCCAGTACTTC CASSARASAQETQYF NA 15 TRBJ2-5 TRBV5-1 NA
TGTGCCAGCAGCTTGCGGGGAGCTAACTATGGCTACACCTTC CASSLRGANYGYTF NA 14 TRBJ1-2 TRBV5-8 NA
TGTGCCAGCAGCTCCCAGGGTCGGGACACTGAAGCTTTCTTT CASSSQGRDTEAFF NA 14 TRBJ1-1 TRBV7-3 NA
TGCGCCAGCAGCTTGGTGTCTAAGGGGGGACTGAACACTGAAGCTTTCTTT CASSLVSKGGLNTEAFF NA 17 TRBJ1-1 TRBV5-1 NA
TGTGCCAGGACATTCCGGGGGTTGGCCAAAAACATTCAGTACTTC CARTFRGLAKNIQYF NA 15 TRBJ2-4 TRBV6-6 NA
TGCGCCAGCAGCTGGGGACAGGAGGGGGAGCAGTACTTC CASSWGQEGEQYF NA 13 TRBJ2-7 TRBV5-1 TRBD1
TGTGCCAGCAGCCATATGACAGGGACCAATGAGCAGTTCTTC CASSHMTGTNEQFF NA 14 TRBJ2-1 TRBV4-2 TRBD1
TGTGCCATCAGTGAGTCGCGCGGTCAGCCCCAGCATTTT CAISESRGQPQHF NA 13 TRBJ1-5 TRBV10-3 NA